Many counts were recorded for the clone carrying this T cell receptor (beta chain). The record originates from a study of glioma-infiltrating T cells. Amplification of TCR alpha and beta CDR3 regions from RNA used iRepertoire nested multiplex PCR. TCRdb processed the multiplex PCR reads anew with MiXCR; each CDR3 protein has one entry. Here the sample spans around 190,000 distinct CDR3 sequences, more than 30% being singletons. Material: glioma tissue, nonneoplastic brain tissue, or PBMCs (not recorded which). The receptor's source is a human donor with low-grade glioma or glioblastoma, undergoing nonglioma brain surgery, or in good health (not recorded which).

CDR3 nucleotide sequence: TGTGCCAGCAGCTTATTAGCGGTCGGGGACAATGAGCAGTTCTTC. Protein product: CASSLLAVGDNEQFF. The V and J genes are TRBV7-2 and TRBJ2-1; tentatively, D is TRBD2 (6 bases). Trimming took off 2 bases at V and 5 bases at J, with 13 bases between the two ends. CDR1 is SGHTA and CDR2 is FQGNSA in the germline V gene. CDR3 length: 15 residues.